This T cell receptor (beta chain) was obtained from a study of shared clonotypes between healthy human individuals. There were no recent acute infections or vaccinations among the donors, who were healthy HIV-negative adults. Method: immunoSEQ multiplex PCR; TCRdb's copy keeps in-frame clones and lacks some. Here the sample spans hundreds of thousands of clones, around 96% being singletons. Trimming stripped 5 bases from V and 0 bases from J, with 14 bases between. The CDR3 runs 16 residues. Looked up from germline, CDR1 is SNHLY and CDR2 is FYNNEI. The chain combines TRBV2 with TRBJ2-4; TRBD1 or TRBD2 may be the D gene (5 bases each). Material: naive CD4+ T cells sorted from blood. The sample's subset: CD45RA+ positively selected. This sequence was found in a woman in her twenties or thirties in good health. CDR3 coding DNA: TGTGCCAGCAGTCGAGGGGTTTCCCTAGCCAAAAACATTCAGTACTTC. Protein sequence: CASSRGVSLAKNIQYF.